This TCR beta chain is drawn from a study of human T cells and chemical hapten exposure. Across the whole study: The study traced per-sample TCR yield variation mainly to small differences in pooled library volumes. Study-level points and caveats: DPC sensitization produced no change in TCRs with frequency above 1 in 1000.

Library construction involved attaching unique molecular identifiers to individual cDNA molecules, which allowed quantitative, reproducible TCR counting. Original data processing: Counting gave a median of approximately 96,000 TCRs per sample, with values ranging from about 23,224 to 690,600. TCRdb reanalysed the RACE reads using MiXCR and keeps one entry per CDR3 protein. The authors' filters were not applied to this entry. The sample gives about 130,000 distinct CDR3 sequences, approximately 9.5% of which show up once; approximately 1.6% is in the top ten. From germline, CDR1 is SQVTM and CDR2 ANQGSEA. The V and J ends lost 3 bases and 2 bases, in that order; junction bases with no gene match: 10. This CDR3 contains 15 residues. Noted time point: healthy volunteer bleed at 2 weeks. Total RNA was isolated from unfractionated whole blood. To note about this clonotype: Its antigen is currently unknown.

The chain combines TRBV29-1 with TRBJ2-7, with 7 bases lining up with TRBD2. The sequencing sample was made of whole blood. The clonotype originates from a male donor in good health. Some clones in this sample may be carry-over from other donors' samples. The CDR3 bases are TGCAGCGTTGAGTCCTCAGCGGGGCGGACCTACGAGCAGTACTTC. Protein: CSVESSAGRTYEQYF.